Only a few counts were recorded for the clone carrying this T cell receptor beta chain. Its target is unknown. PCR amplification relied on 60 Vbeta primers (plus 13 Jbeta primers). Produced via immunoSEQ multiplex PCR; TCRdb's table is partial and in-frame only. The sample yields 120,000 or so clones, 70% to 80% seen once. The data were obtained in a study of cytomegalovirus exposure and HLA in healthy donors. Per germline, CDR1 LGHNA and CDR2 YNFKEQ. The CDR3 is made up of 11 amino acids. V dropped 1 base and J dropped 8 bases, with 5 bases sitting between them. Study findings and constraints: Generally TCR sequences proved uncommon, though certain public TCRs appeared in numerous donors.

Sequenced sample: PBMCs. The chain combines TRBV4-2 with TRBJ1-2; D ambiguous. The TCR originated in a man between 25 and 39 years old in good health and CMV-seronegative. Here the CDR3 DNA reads TGTGCCAGCAGCCAAGCCGGGGGCTACACCTTC. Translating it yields CASSQAGGYTF.